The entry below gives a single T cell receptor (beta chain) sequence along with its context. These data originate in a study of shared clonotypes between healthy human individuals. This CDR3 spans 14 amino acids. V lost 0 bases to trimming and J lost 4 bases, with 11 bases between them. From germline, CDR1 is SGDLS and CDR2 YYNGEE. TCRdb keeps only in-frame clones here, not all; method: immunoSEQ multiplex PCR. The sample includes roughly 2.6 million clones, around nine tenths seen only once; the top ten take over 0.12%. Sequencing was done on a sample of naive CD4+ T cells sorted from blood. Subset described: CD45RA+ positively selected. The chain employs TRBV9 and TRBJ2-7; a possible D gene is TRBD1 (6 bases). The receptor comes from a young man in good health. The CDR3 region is CASSVEQGKYEQYF. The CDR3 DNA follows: TGTGCCAGCAGCGTAGAACAGGGAAAGTACGAGCAGTACTTC.